This T cell receptor beta chain stems from a study of cytomegalovirus exposure and HLA in healthy donors. The PCR made use of 60 Vbeta and 13 Jbeta primers. The table came from immunoSEQ multiplex PCR; TCRdb's copy has only in-frame clones and leaves some out. The sample totals approximately 110,000 clones. The germline V gene encodes CDR1 SGDLS and CDR2 YYNGEE. V shed 0 bases and J 7 bases; nucleotides not matched to a gene: 3. The CDR3 runs 14 residues. The chain has TRBV9 and TRBJ2-2; TRBD2 agrees at 7 bases. The sequenced material came from PBMCs. The source is a young man in good health and CMV-seronegative. CDR3 sequence (DNA): TGTGCCAGCAGCGTAGGTGCGGGAGTCGGGGAGCTGTTTTTT. Translation gives CASSVGAGVGELFF.